This T cell receptor beta chain appears in the sequencing data of a study of shared clonotypes between healthy human individuals. Sequencing used immunoSEQ multiplex PCR; TCRdb keeps in-frame clones, though not all of them. The table includes roughly 500,000 clones, 90% to 96% detected once. Germline V gene lookup returns CDR1 WSHSY and CDR2 SAAADI. The CDR3 is made up of 17 amino acids. Trimming left V 6 bases short and J 4 bases short, with 22 bases between. The sequence was obtained from a woman aged 25-40 years in good health. The chain employs TRBV10-2 and TRBJ2-1; tentatively, D is TRBD1 or TRBD2 (6 bases each). Sequenced sample: naive CD4+ T cells sorted from blood. Sample subset: CD45RA+ positively selected. The CDR3 region is CASSDPPSGGTYNEQFF. CDR3 coding DNA: TGCGCCAGCAGCGACCCCCCGTCGGGCGGGACATACAATGAGCAGTTCTTC.